This T cell receptor beta chain was recovered during a study of cytomegalovirus exposure and HLA in healthy donors. 13 Jbeta primers and 60 Vbeta primers were used for the PCR. Assay: immunoSEQ multiplex PCR; the TCRdb copy retains only in-frame clones and omits some. Of 110,000 or so clones in the sample, 82% were seen once. In regard to this clone: Its antigen is currently unknown.

Whole-study results and caveats: There were approximately 150 TCR beta chains listed as cytomegalovirus-associated.

Source material: PBMCs. The source is a woman under 30 in good health and CMV-seronegative.

The CDR3 DNA is TGTGCCAGCAGTGAATTAGAGGGAGCCTCTGGCTACACCTTC. It specifies CASSELEGASGYTF. The rearrangement uses TRBV2 and TRBJ1-2; D uncertain. Germline V CDR1 and CDR2: SNHLY, FYNNEI. This CDR3 region has 14 residues. The V end lost 2 bases, the J end lost 7 bases, and 14 bases lay between the germline ends. Based on the CDR3 plus reference TRBV2 and TRBJ1-2, the full variable domain is EPEVTQTPSHQVTQMGQEVILRCVPISNHLYFYWYRQILGQKVEFLVSFYNNEISEKSEIFDDQFSVERPDGSNFTLKIRSTKLEDSAMYFCASSELEGASGYTFGSGTRLTVV.